What follows are 12 T cell receptor beta chains derived from one specimen sequenced in a study of CD8+ T cells in alopecia areata. RNA was extracted and reverse transcribed into cDNA as the sequencing template. Only in-frame clones appear in the TCRdb table, and some are missing; sequencing was by immunoSEQ multiplex PCR. Of roughly 130,000 clones listed, over 50% were seen once; the top ten hold 3.5% to 5%. The material was CD4+ T cells sorted from blood, obtained at week 0. Source of these receptors: a human donor with alopecia areata.

This clone was seen more than once but under ten times. The genes are TRBV29-1 and TRBJ2-7; 9 nucleotides line up with TRBD1. V lost 4 bases, J lost 9 bases, and 10 bases stayed unmatched. Germline V gives CDR1 SQVTM, CDR2 ANQGSEA. This CDR3 is built from 13 residues. The CDR3 nucleotides are TGCAGCGTTGCCGGAGCGGACAGGGGATGGCAGTACTTC. This gives the protein CSVAGADRGWQYF.

This clone has just a few counts. The chain uses TRBV15 and TRBJ2-2; D not resolved. This CDR3 is 15 amino acids long. CDR1 LNHNV and CDR2 YYDKDF come from the germline V gene (reference sequence). Trimming took off 0 bases at V and 5 bases at J, with 10 bases between the two ends. The CDR3 DNA sequence: TGTGCCACCAGCAGAGATGTTAGAGGAACCGGGGAGCTGTTTTTT. It is translated as CATSRDVRGTGELFF.

The genes are TRBV30 and TRBJ2-5; weak D call: TRBD1 (6 bases). CDR1 GTSNPN and CDR2 SVGIG come from the germline V gene (reference sequence). Trimming stripped 0 bases from V and 5 bases from J, with 10 bases between. The CDR3 is 13 residues long. CDR3 nucleotides: TGTGCCTGGAGTGTGGGTCAGGGGGAGACCCAGTACTTC. It codes for CAWSVGQGETQYF.

This clone has just a few counts. This rearrangement joins TRBV28 to TRBJ1-2, with no clear D. CDR1 is MDHEN, CDR2 SYDVKM, per germline. The CDR3 contains 15 residues. V dropped 4 bases and J dropped 4 bases, with 16 bases sitting between them. CDR3 in DNA: TGTGCCAGCAGTTACCCTGGGCAGGCGCCCTATGGCTACACCTTC. This sequence encodes CASSYPGQAPYGYTF.

V and J are TRBV5-1 and TRBJ2-3, with unresolved D. The CDR3 extends over 14 amino acids. Trimming took off 6 bases at V and 0 bases at J, with 11 bases between the two ends. Germline loops: CDR1 SGHRS, CDR2 YFSETQ. In DNA, the CDR3 is TGCGCCAGCACACCGACCACTAGCACAGATACGCAGTATTTT. Residues: CASTPTTSTDTQYF.

The rearrangement uses TRBV18 and TRBJ2-1; TRBD2 matches at 7 bases. The V segment lost 0 bases and the J segment 3 bases; nucleotides outside the gene matches: 8. Germline CDR1 reads KGHSH; CDR2 reads LQKENI. The CDR3 is 17 residues long. CDR3 loop: CASSPPLVAGDYNEQFF. The DNA for the CDR3 is TGTGCCAGCTCACCACCCCTAGTCGCGGGGGACTACAATGAGCAGTTCTTC.

The chain has TRBV19 and TRBJ2-1; 7 bases line up with TRBD2. The CDR3 spans 15 residues. Germline CDR1 reads LNHDA; CDR2 reads SQIVND (reference sequence). V trimming: 8 bases; J trimming: 4 bases; junction bases outside the gene matches: 11. CDR3 DNA sequence: TGTGCCAGTTCAATCAGCGGGGTCGCATACAATGAGCAGTTCTTC. Translating gives CASSISGVAYNEQFF.

The chain combines TRBV30 with TRBJ2-1; 7 bases fit TRBD1. The J segment lost 13 bases and the V segment lost 2 bases, leaving 8 bases of the junction unmatched. The germline V gene encodes CDR1 GTSNPN and CDR2 SVGIG (reference sequence). The CDR3 contains 12 residues. The CDR3, as DNA: TGTGCCTGGAGTACAGGGGCCCCAAGACAGTTCTTC. Amino acid sequence: CAWSTGAPRQFF.

V usage is TRBV28 and J usage is TRBJ1-2; 7 bases match TRBD1. This CDR3 region has 12 residues. Germline loops: CDR1 MDHEN, CDR2 SYDVKM. V lost 8 bases to trimming and J lost 2 bases; unmatched junction nucleotides: 2. DNA for the CDR3: TGTGCCAGCGTACAGGGGAACTATGGCTACACCTTC. It codes for CASVQGNYGYTF.

The chain joins TRBV7-2 to TRBJ2-5; TRBD2 matches 10 bases. Germline assignment: CDR1 SGHTA and CDR2 FQGNSA. The CDR3 is made up of 16 amino acids. The trim removed 6 bases at V and 5 bases at J, leaving 12 bases unmatched. For the CDR3, the DNA is TGTGCCAGCAGTTCTAGCGGGAGTTCCCCACTTGAGACCCAGTACTTC. Amino acid sequence: CASSSSGSSPLETQYF. Full variable domain (outside the CDR3, taken from reference TRBV7-2 and TRBJ2-5): GAGVSQSPSNKVTEKGKDVELRCDPISGHTALYWYRQSLGQGLEFLIYFQGNSAPDKSGLPSDRFSAERTGGSVSTLTIQRTQQEDSAVYLCASSSSGSSPLETQYFGPGTRLLVL.

The rearrangement joins TRBV27 to TRBJ2-1; a possible D gene is TRBD2 (5 bases). The ends were cut back, 6 bases at V and 0 bases at J, with 12 bases in the middle. The CDR3 has 15 residues. The V gene's germline CDR1 is MNHEY and CDR2 SMNVEV (reference sequence). The CDR3 spells CASRKLDLSYNEQFF. The CDR3 nucleotides are TGTGCCAGCAGGAAACTAGATCTCTCCTACAATGAGCAGTTCTTC.

V and J are TRBV4-3 and TRBJ1-1, with D tentatively TRBD1 (5 bases). Per germline, CDR1 LGHNA and CDR2 YSLEER. The CDR3 is made up of 15 amino acids. The V and J ends lost 0 bases and 1 base respectively, with 9 bases between them. CDR3 in amino acids: CASSQETAKNTEAFF. As DNA, the CDR3 is TGCGCCAGCAGCCAAGAGACAGCGAAGAACACTGAAGCTTTCTTT.